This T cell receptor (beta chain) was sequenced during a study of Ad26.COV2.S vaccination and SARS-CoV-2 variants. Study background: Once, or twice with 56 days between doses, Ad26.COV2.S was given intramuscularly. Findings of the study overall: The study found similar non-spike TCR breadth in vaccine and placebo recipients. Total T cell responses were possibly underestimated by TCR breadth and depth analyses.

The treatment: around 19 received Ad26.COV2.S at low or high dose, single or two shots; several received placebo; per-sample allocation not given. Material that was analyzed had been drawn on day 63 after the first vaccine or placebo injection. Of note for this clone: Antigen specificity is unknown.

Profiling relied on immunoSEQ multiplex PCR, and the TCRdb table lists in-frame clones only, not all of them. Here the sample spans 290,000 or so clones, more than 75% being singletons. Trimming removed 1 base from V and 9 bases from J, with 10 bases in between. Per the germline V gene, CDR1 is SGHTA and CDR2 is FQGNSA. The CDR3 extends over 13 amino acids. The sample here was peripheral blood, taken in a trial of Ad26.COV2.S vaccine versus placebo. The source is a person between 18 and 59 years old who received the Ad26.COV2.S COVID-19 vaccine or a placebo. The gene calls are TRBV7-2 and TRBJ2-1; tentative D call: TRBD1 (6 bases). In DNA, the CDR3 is TGTGCCAGCAGCTTAGGGGGGCCAGGTGAGCAGTTCTTC. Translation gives CASSLGGPGEQFF.